What follows are 26 T cell receptor beta chains derived from one specimen sequenced in a study of T cells after yellow fever vaccination. TCRdb re-called the 5' RACE reads with MiXCR, one entry per CDR3 protein. This table has fewer than 650,000 distinct CDR3 sequences, around a fifth appearing once. Sequenced here: PBMCs, sampled roughly 20 days after the first yellow fever vaccination. Receptors were obtained from a man aged 18 to 30 who received the YFV17D yellow fever vaccine.

The gene calls are TRBV6-5 and TRBJ2-1; a weak D match, TRBD1 (6 bases). The CDR3 totals 15 residues. The V end was cut by 4 bases, the J end by 5 bases, with 15 bases between. Germline-derived CDR1 and CDR2 are MNHEY and SVGAGI. CDR3 DNA sequence: TGTGCCAGCAGTTGGACAGTGGGAAAAGACAATGAGCAGTTCTTC. Amino acid sequence: CASSWTVGKDNEQFF.

The table lists this clonotype with a few counts. Here the CDR3 reads CASSLRGGRSSEAFF. CDR3 DNA sequence: TGTGCCAGCAGTCTAAGGGGGGGAAGGAGCTCTGAAGCTTTCTTT. The chain employs TRBV7-9 and TRBJ1-1; D possibly corresponds to TRBD1 (6 bases). Germline CDR1 and CDR2: SEHNR and FQNEAQ (reference sequence). This CDR3 is built from 15 residues. V was pared by 6 bases and J by 6 bases, with 20 bases between.

This clonotype was seen many times. The rearrangement uses TRBV6-5 and TRBJ2-3; D uncertain. In germline, CDR1 is MNHEY, CDR2 SVGAGI. V was trimmed by 6 bases and J by 6 bases, leaving 10 bases between them. The CDR3 has 12 amino acids. As DNA, the CDR3 is TGTGCCAGCAGCCAGGTGGGGGATACGCAGTATTTT. It specifies CASSQVGDTQYF.

This clonotype was seen a handful of times. The chain couples TRBV3-1 to TRBJ1-1, with a weak D call TRBD1 (5 bases). This CDR3 is 15 amino acids long. CDR1 is LGHDT and CDR2 is YNNKEL in the germline V gene (reference sequence). The V end was cut by 0 bases, the J end by 4 bases, with 12 bases between. The CDR3 here is CASSQEPGGGTEAFF. The CDR3 nucleotides are TGTGCCAGCAGCCAAGAACCCGGGGGGGGCACTGAAGCTTTCTTT.

The sample holds many counts of this clonotype. The chain joins TRBV5-1 to TRBJ2-7; maybe TRBD1 (6 bases). The V gene's germline CDR1 is SGHRS and CDR2 YFSETQ. The CDR3 consists of 13 residues. Trimming took off 7 bases at V and 7 bases at J, with 18 bases between the two ends. CDR3 region: CASGRDTMSEQYV. In DNA, the CDR3 is TGCGCCAGCGGCCGGGACACCATGTCTGAGCAGTACGTC.

This clonotype was detected many times. The chain employs TRBV5-1 and TRBJ2-6; TRBD1 aligns across 7 bases. The CDR3 totals 16 residues. CDR1 SGHRS and CDR2 YFSETQ come from the germline V gene. With V trimmed by 4 bases and J by 4 bases, 8 bases remained unmatched. This chain's CDR3 is CASSGSTGSGANVLTF. In DNA, the CDR3 is TGCGCCAGCAGCGGTTCGACAGGGTCCGGGGCCAACGTCCTGACTTTC.

In its sample, this clonotype was seen many times. The chain is built from TRBV7-9 and TRBJ2-7, with D perhaps matching TRBD1 (5 bases). Germline V gene lookup returns CDR1 SEHNR and CDR2 FQNEAQ (reference sequence). V lost 5 bases and J lost 0, with 11 bases in between. The length of the CDR3 is 14 residues. The CDR3 DNA reads as TGTGCCAGCAGCCCCCAGGGAAGCTCCTACGAGCAGTACTTC. It encodes CASSPQGSSYEQYF.

This clonotype occurred a few times. The genes are TRBV21-1 and TRBJ1-6. TRBV21-1 is flagged as a pseudogene. This CDR3 region has 13 residues. The CDR3 coding sequence is TGTGCCAGCAACCCCAGGAATAATTCACCCCTCCACTTT. The encoded protein is CASNPRNNSPLHF.

There are a few counts of this clonotype. The rearrangement links TRBV5-6 to TRBJ2-7; 9 bases match TRBD1. The germline gives CDR1 SGHDT, CDR2 YYEEEE. This CDR3 is built from 16 residues. V was pared by 6 bases and J by 0 bases, with 10 bases of the junction left unmatched. The CDR3 coding sequence is TGTGCCAGCACTCGGAGGACAGGGGTAGGCTCCTACGAGCAGTACTTC. Translated, it gives CASTRRTGVGSYEQYF. The full variable domain, completed using reference TRBV5-6 and TRBJ2-7, is DAGVTQSPTHLIKTRGQQVTLRCSPKSGHDTVSWYQQALGQGPQFIFQYYEEEERQRGNFPDRFSGHQFPNYSSELNVNALLLGDSALYLCASTRRTGVGSYEQYFGPGTRLTVT.

This clonotype appeared a few times. The chain employs TRBV6-2 or TRBV6-3 and TRBJ2-1; the D gene could be TRBD1 or TRBD2 (5 bases each). The V and J ends lost 3 bases and 0 bases respectively, with 9 bases between them. The CDR3 length is 15 residues. Germline V gene data show CDR1 as MNHEY and CDR2 as SVGEGT. The CDR3 protein is CASSYGGPSYNEQFF. The DNA for the CDR3 is TGTGCCAGCAGTTATGGGGGTCCCTCCTACAATGAGCAGTTCTTC.

This clonotype was counted between two and nine times. The V and J genes are TRBV5-1 and TRBJ1-1; D is perhaps TRBD1 (6 bases). V was trimmed by 4 bases and J by 4 bases, leaving 8 bases between them. The CDR3 is 12 amino acids. Germline V gives CDR1 SGHRS, CDR2 YFSETQ. CDR3 amino acids: CASSMTGTEAFF. In DNA, the CDR3 is TGCGCCAGCAGCATGACAGGCACTGAAGCTTTCTTT. Full variable domain (outside the CDR3, taken from reference TRBV5-1 and TRBJ1-1): KAGVTQTPRYLIKTRGQQVTLSCSPISGHRSVSWYQQTPGQGLQFLFEYFSETQRNKGNFPGRFSGRQFSNSRSEMNVSTLELGDSALYLCASSMTGTEAFFGQGTRLTVV.

This clonotype came up a few times. The chain has TRBV5-1 and TRBJ2-3; D not certain. The CDR3 is 15 amino acids. From germline, CDR1 is SGHRS and CDR2 YFSETQ. The V end lost 7 bases, the J end lost 3 bases, and 18 bases lay between the germline ends. The CDR3 region is CASRSRGELTDTQYF. The CDR3 DNA reads TGCGCCAGCCGCTCCAGAGGAGAACTTACAGATACGCAGTATTTT. The full variable domain, completed using reference TRBV5-1 and TRBJ2-3, is KAGVTQTPRYLIKTRGQQVTLSCSPISGHRSVSWYQQTPGQGLQFLFEYFSETQRNKGNFPGRFSGRQFSNSRSEMNVSTLELGDSALYLCASRSRGELTDTQYFGPGTRLTVL.

This clonotype has a count of ten or more. The rearrangement uses TRBV6-2 or TRBV6-3 and TRBJ2-4; TRBD1 agrees at 7 bases. V lost 5 bases and J lost 3; bases outside the gene matches: 10. Per germline, CDR1 MNHEY and CDR2 SVGEGT. This CDR3 has 16 residues. DNA for the CDR3: TGTGCCAGCAGTCCCGTAGACAGGGTGGTCAAAAACATTCAGTACTTC. Encoded protein: CASSPVDRVVKNIQYF.

J is TRBJ1-5 and V is TRBV27, with a tentative D call TRBD1 (6 bases). The CDR3 length is 16 residues. Trimming stripped 5 bases from V and 3 bases from J, with 17 bases between. Germline V gives CDR1 MNHEY, CDR2 SMNVEV (reference sequence). In DNA, the CDR3 is TGTGCCAGCAGTCACCTCTCACAGGGTTACAATCAGCCCCAGCATTTT. Translating it yields CASSHLSQGYNQPQHF.

This clonotype was counted many times. The rearrangement links TRBV5-1 to TRBJ2-1; D ambiguous. The CDR3 runs 11 residues. V was clipped by 6 bases and J by 5 bases, with 6 bases between them. CDR1 and CDR2 from the germline V gene are SGHRS and YFSETQ. The CDR3 DNA follows: TGCGCCAGCATTGCCAACAATGAGCAGTTCTTC. Its protein is CASIANNEQFF.

The chain has TRBV9 and TRBJ1-2; 8 bases map to TRBD1. The germline CDR1 and CDR2 sequences are SGDLS and YYNGEE. V gave up 0 bases and J gave up 6 bases; unmatched junction bases: 7. The CDR3 has 15 amino acids. The CDR3 region is CASSVDPTGVDGYTF. The CDR3 nucleotides are TGTGCCAGCAGCGTAGACCCGACAGGGGTTGATGGCTACACCTTC.

The chain recombines TRBV6-5 with TRBJ1-1; 7 positions match TRBD1. V shed 6 bases, J shed 7 bases, and the junction held 8 bases outside the gene matches. Germline CDR1 is MNHEY and CDR2 is SVGAGI. The CDR3 is 13 residues long. The CDR3 reads CASRTGQEVEAFF. The DNA of the CDR3 is TGTGCCAGCAGAACTGGACAGGAGGTTGAAGCTTTCTTT.

The chain is built from TRBV18 and TRBJ2-2, with no clear D. The CDR3 runs 15 residues. V lost 0 bases, J lost 1 base, and 6 bases lay in between. Germline loops: CDR1 KGHSH, CDR2 LQKENI. The CDR3 loop is CASSPPAKNTGELFF. CDR3 DNA sequence: TGTGCCAGCTCACCACCGGCCAAGAACACCGGGGAGCTGTTTTTT.

This clonotype has at least ten counts. The genes are TRBV5-1 and TRBJ1-3; maybe TRBD1 (5 bases). V gave up 0 bases and J gave up 4 bases, with 14 bases separating them. CDR3 size: 16 residues. Germline lookup yields CDR1 SGHRS and CDR2 YFSETQ. The CDR3 DNA follows: TGCGCCAGCAGCTTGGACCCAGGGTATACCGGAAACACCATATATTTT. Amino acid sequence: CASSLDPGYTGNTIYF. Using reference TRBV5-1 and TRBJ1-3 for the parts outside the CDR3, the full variable domain is KAGVTQTPRYLIKTRGQQVTLSCSPISGHRSVSWYQQTPGQGLQFLFEYFSETQRNKGNFPGRFSGRQFSNSRSEMNVSTLELGDSALYLCASSLDPGYTGNTIYFGEGSWLTVV.

The chain employs TRBV3-1 and TRBJ2-7, with D possibly matching TRBD2 (6 bases). Per the germline V gene, CDR1 is LGHDT and CDR2 is YNNKEL (reference sequence). With 1 base removed from V and 1 base from J, the gap between germline ends came to 11 bases. The CDR3 extends over 15 amino acids. The CDR3 bases are TGTGCCAGCAGCCAAGGGGGGGACCCGTCCTACGAGCAGTACGTC. Translating gives CASSQGGDPSYEQYV.

The chain recombines TRBV27 with TRBJ1-2, with 7 bases that match TRBD1. The germline V gene has CDR1 MNHEY and CDR2 SMNVEV (reference sequence). This CDR3 has 14 amino acids. With 1 base clipped from V and 4 bases from J, the junction kept 3 bases outside the gene matches. In nucleotides, the CDR3 is TGTGCCAGCAGTTTATGGGCAGGGGGCTATGGCTACACCTTC. Its protein product is CASSLWAGGYGYTF.

J is TRBJ1-1 and V is TRBV2; D uncertain. The CDR3 contains 14 residues. Trimming removed 6 bases at V and 6 bases at J, with 17 bases between. Germline V lookup: CDR1 SNHLY, CDR2 FYNNEI. As DNA, the CDR3 is TGTGCCAGCAGCCCGACACCGGGCGCTTCTGAAGCTTTCTTT. This encodes CASSPTPGASEAFF.

The chain is built from TRBV4-1 and TRBJ1-2; the D gene is possibly TRBD1 (6 bases). This CDR3 has 15 residues. Germline CDR1 and CDR2: MGHRA and YSYEKL. V was cut by 2 bases and J by 5 bases, with 15 bases left in between. CDR3 amino acids: CASSQKIRGKYGYTF. The CDR3, as DNA: TGCGCCAGCAGCCAAAAAATAAGGGGGAAGTATGGCTACACCTTC.

The chain joins TRBV2 to TRBJ1-4, with unresolved D. Germline V gene data show CDR1 as SNHLY and CDR2 as FYNNEI. V was trimmed by 7 bases and J by 7 bases, leaving 16 bases between them. There are 14 residues in the CDR3. The CDR3, as DNA: TGTGCCAGCAATGCTTGGGGAGGGCGTGAAAAACTGTTTTTT. It translates to CASNAWGGREKLFF.

This clonotype has only a few counts. This chain links TRBV6-2 or TRBV6-3 with TRBJ2-2; D is tentatively TRBD1 or TRBD2 (5 bases each). Germline V gene data show CDR1 as MNHEY and CDR2 as SVGEGT. The CDR3 sequence is 15 residues long. The V and J ends lost 7 bases and 2 bases respectively, with 14 bases between them. CDR3: CASTPRGFNTGELFF. CDR3 nucleotides: TGTGCCAGCACCCCGAGGGGATTCAACACCGGGGAGCTGTTTTTT.

The genes are TRBV9 and TRBJ2-5; 11 bases line up with TRBD2. V dropped 3 bases and J dropped 3; count of bases not matched to a gene: 1. In germline, CDR1 is SGDLS, CDR2 YYNGEE. CDR3 size: 14 residues. Here the CDR3 reads CASSASGGKETQYF. The CDR3 DNA is TGTGCCAGCAGCGCTAGCGGGGGGAAAGAGACCCAGTACTTC.